This TCR beta chain emerged from a study of T cells in localized non-small cell lung cancer. About this clone: One end of the junction fails to match germline, which may point to a read error.

CDR1 is MGHDK and CDR2 is SYGVNS in the germline V gene. The CDR3 totals 12 residues. Generated by immunoSEQ multiplex PCR, the TCRdb table keeps only in-frame clones and is missing some. The sample holds about 40,000 clones, around nine tenths seen once. The clonotype comes from a man aged 18 to 55 with stage I lung adenocarcinoma. The chain is built from TRBV25-1 and TRBJ2-5; no definite D call. Source: peripheral blood, taken before any cancer treatment. The CDR3 here is CAGSVSFGTQYF. CDR3 DNA sequence: TGTGCCGGCAGTGTTTCATTTGGGACCCAGTACTTC.